The next 23 T cell receptor beta chains were all read from a single sample in a study of blood T cell repertoires in COVID-19. Method: immunoSEQ multiplex PCR; TCRdb's copy keeps in-frame clones and lacks some. The data show some 170,000 clones, over 75% seen once. The sample taken for sequencing was peripheral blood. The receptor source for this set is a woman in her seventies with acute or convalescent COVID-19.

The CDR3 DNA reads TGTGCCAGCAGACCTCGGACAGGGTACGAGAACTATGGCTACACCTTC. Translation gives CASRPRTGYENYGYTF. This sequence joins TRBV2 and TRBJ1-2; 8 positions agree with TRBD1. The V gene's germline CDR1 is SNHLY and CDR2 FYNNEI. V was clipped by 6 bases and J by 2 bases; unmatched bases: 11. The CDR3 has 16 amino acids.

The CDR3 reads CASSVQGSTEAFF. DNA of the CDR3: TGCGCCAGCAGCGTACAGGGGTCCACTGAAGCTTTCTTT. The chain has TRBV5-1 and TRBJ1-1; 7 bases fit TRBD1. The CDR3 consists of 13 residues. Germline CDR1 is SGHRS and CDR2 is YFSETQ. The trim removed 4 bases at V and 4 bases at J, leaving 4 bases unmatched.

This clone turned up a few times. The chain is built from TRBV27 and TRBJ2-1, with D possibly TRBD1 on 6 matching bases. CDR3 length: 13 residues. Germline loops: CDR1 MNHEY, CDR2 SMNVEV (reference sequence). V lost 3 bases, J lost 9 bases, and 12 bases lay in between. This CDR3 reads CASSLTQGREQFF. The CDR3, as DNA: TGTGCCAGCAGTTTGACACAGGGCCGTGAGCAGTTCTTC.

This clone was picked up one time. The chain combines TRBV6-5 with TRBJ2-5, with 12 bases lining up with TRBD1. The CDR3 totals 16 residues. CDR1 and CDR2 (germline): MNHEY, SVGAGI. J lost 4 bases, V lost 4 bases, and 7 bases had no gene match. The CDR3 protein is CASSLTGTGGLETQYF. The CDR3 DNA reads as TGTGCCAGCAGTTTAACCGGGACAGGGGGCTTAGAGACCCAGTACTTC.

This clone was seen a single time. The rearrangement joins TRBV27 to TRBJ2-5; 12 bases line up with TRBD2. Trimming removed 6 bases from V and 10 bases from J; junction bases left unmatched: 15. Germline CDR1 is MNHEY and CDR2 is SMNVEV (reference sequence). The CDR3 covers 16 residues. CDR3 loop: CASRPGLAGTFSDQYF. CDR3 nucleotides: TGTGCCAGCAGGCCAGGACTAGCGGGAACCTTTTCGGACCAGTACTTC.

CDR3 sequence (DNA): TGTGCCAGCGCCCCGGGCGGGAGCTACAATGAGCAGTTCTTC. This codes for CASAPGGSYNEQFF. This chain uses TRBV13 with TRBJ2-1; 7 positions agree with TRBD2. Germline trimming cut 8 bases from V and 3 bases from J; bases unmatched to any gene: 7. The germline V gene encodes CDR1 PRHDT and CDR2 FYEKMQ (reference sequence). CDR3 length equals 14 residues.

The chain carries TRBV5-1 and TRBJ2-3, with D uncertain. The germline V gene encodes CDR1 SGHRS and CDR2 YFSETQ. The V end lost 1 base, the J end lost 0 bases, and 3 bases lay between the germline ends. The length of the CDR3 is 13 residues. The CDR3 DNA is TGCGCCAGCAGCTTGCCGAGCACAGATACGCAGTATTTT. Amino acids: CASSLPSTDTQYF.

V and J are TRBV30 and TRBJ2-2, with 7 bases identical to TRBD1. J gave up 4 bases and V 2 bases, and 7 bases lay outside the gene matches. CDR3 length: 15 amino acids. CDR1 is GTSNPN, CDR2 SVGIG, per germline (reference sequence). Here the CDR3 DNA reads TGTGCCTGGAGTCCCGGGGACAGCTCCACCGGGGAGCTGTTTTTT. Its translation: CAWSPGDSSTGELFF. The whole variable domain, remainder taken from reference TRBV30 and TRBJ2-2, is SQTIHQWPATLVQPVGSPLSLECTVEGTSNPNLYWYRQAAGRGLQLLFYSVGIGQISSEVPQNLSASRPQDRQFILSSKKLLLSDSGFYLCAWSPGDSSTGELFFGEGSRLTVL.

The chain carries TRBV2 and TRBJ1-5, with 9 bases fitting TRBD1. The CDR3 spans 15 residues. CDR1 is SNHLY and CDR2 is FYNNEI in the germline V gene. V lost 6 bases to trimming and J lost 2 bases; unmatched junction nucleotides: 5. As DNA, the CDR3 is TGTGCCAGCAGCCTACAGGGGGCGCGCAATCAGCCCCAGCATTTT. Protein product: CASSLQGARNQPQHF.

J is TRBJ1-6 and V is TRBV7-2; possibly TRBD1 for D (5 bases). This CDR3 spans 15 amino acids. V lost 3 bases to trimming and J lost 8 bases, with 14 bases between them. Germline CDR1 SGHTA, CDR2 FQGNSA. CDR3 amino acids: CASSFVGREDSPLHF. The CDR3 DNA follows: TGTGCCAGCAGCTTTGTTGGCAGGGAGGATTCACCCCTCCACTTT. Full variable domain (missing parts from reference TRBV7-2 and TRBJ1-6): GAGVSQSPSNKVTEKGKDVELRCDPISGHTALYWYRQSLGQGLEFLIYFQGNSAPDKSGLPSDRFSAERTGGSVSTLTIQRTQQEDSAVYLCASSFVGREDSPLHFGNGTRLTVT.

This sequence joins TRBV2 and TRBJ1-3; no clear D gene. The CDR3 extends over 13 amino acids. Germline values: CDR1 SNHLY, CDR2 FYNNEI. V was trimmed by 5 bases and J by 2 bases, leaving 7 bases between them. The CDR3, as DNA: TGTGCCAGCAGTTCAGGAACTGGAAACACCATATATTTT. The encoded protein is CASSSGTGNTIYF.

The genes are TRBV27 and TRBJ2-2; 7 bases map to TRBD1. Looked up from germline, CDR1 is MNHEY and CDR2 is SMNVEV (reference sequence). The CDR3 has 14 amino acids. V lost 4 bases, J lost 5 bases, and 4 bases stayed unmatched. The CDR3 DNA follows: TGTGCCAGCAGTTATAACAGGGGTACCGGGGAGCTGTTTTTT. Amino acid sequence: CASSYNRGTGELFF.

The rearrangement joins TRBV2 to TRBJ1-6; TRBD1 is a possible D gene (5 bases). Germline CDR1 SNHLY, CDR2 FYNNEI. The CDR3 runs 14 residues. Trimming cost V 0 bases and J 7 bases, with 7 bases left between them. CDR3 protein: CASSEAEGNSPLHF. The CDR3 nucleotides read TGTGCCAGCAGTGAAGCGGAGGGGAATTCACCCCTCCACTTT.

As concerns this clone: Other nucleotide sequences in the sample specify the same CDR3. The rearrangement joins TRBV5-1 to TRBJ2-7; D unclear. Germline CDR1 reads SGHRS; CDR2 reads YFSETQ. The CDR3 has 12 amino acids. V was clipped by 0 bases and J by 3 bases, with 4 bases between them. CDR3 in DNA: TGCGCCAGCAGCTTGGACGGCTACGAGCAGTACTTC. It yields the protein CASSLDGYEQYF.

The chain uses TRBV2 and TRBJ1-1; D unclear. There are 14 residues in the CDR3. Germline V gene data show CDR1 as SNHLY and CDR2 as FYNNEI. The V and J ends lost 2 bases and 7 bases respectively, with 14 bases between them. The CDR3 region is CASSEKSRLNEAFF. CDR3 DNA: TGTGCCAGCAGTGAAAAGAGTCGCTTGAATGAAGCTTTCTTT.

The chain couples TRBV5-1 to TRBJ2-5; 12 bases agree with TRBD2. The length of the CDR3 is 16 residues. Germline V CDR1 and CDR2: SGHRS, YFSETQ. J gave up 5 bases and V 3 bases, and 8 bases lay outside the gene matches. The CDR3 is CASSSRTSGKGETQYF. The CDR3, as DNA: TGCGCCAGCAGCTCGAGGACTAGCGGGAAAGGCGAGACCCAGTACTTC.

The V and J genes are TRBV18 and TRBJ2-1; the match to TRBD2 covers 7 bases. This CDR3 is built from 14 residues. J lost 0 bases, V lost 5 bases, and 1 base had no gene match. Per the germline V gene, CDR1 is KGHSH and CDR2 is LQKENI. CDR3 region: CASSGGSSYNEQFF. In DNA, the CDR3 is TGTGCCAGCTCAGGCGGGAGCTCCTACAATGAGCAGTTCTTC.

This rearrangement joins TRBV29-1 to TRBJ2-5; tentative D call: TRBD1 (6 bases). This CDR3 is built from 13 residues. Trimming removed 3 bases from V and 5 bases from J, with 13 bases in between. Germline CDR1 reads SQVTM; CDR2 reads ANQGSEA. Here the CDR3 DNA reads TGCAGCGTTGACCAGCCAGGGGAGGAGACCCAGTACTTC. Encoded protein: CSVDQPGEETQYF.

The rearrangement uses TRBV5-4 and TRBJ2-5; D possibly corresponds to TRBD2 (6 bases). V lost 3 bases, J lost 4 bases, and 7 bases lay in between. The CDR3 totals 12 residues. The germline CDR1 and CDR2 sequences are SGHNT and YYREEE (reference sequence). This CDR3 is CASSSGGETQYF. The DNA for the CDR3 is TGTGCCAGCAGCTCCGGGGGAGAGACCCAGTACTTC.

The chain employs TRBV24-1 and TRBJ2-7; D possibly corresponds to TRBD2 (6 bases). This CDR3 spans 13 amino acids. Germline V gene data show CDR1 as KGHDR and CDR2 as SFDVKD. Trimming removed 4 bases from V and 3 bases from J, with 9 bases in between. In DNA, the CDR3 is TGTGCCACCAGTGACGCCGGGGGCTACGAGCAGTACTTC. Translation gives CATSDAGGYEQYF.

This clone was seen more than once but under ten times. The chain is built from TRBV12-3 or TRBV12-4 and TRBJ1-5; D is unclear. Trimming took 3 bases from V and 6 from J, leaving 9 bases between them. The CDR3 runs to 13 residues. The CDR3: CASSLGRIQPQHF. DNA for the CDR3: TGTGCCAGCAGTTTGGGGAGGATTCAGCCCCAGCATTTT.

The chain is built from TRBV19 and TRBJ2-2; maybe TRBD2 (6 bases). Trimming removed 3 bases from V and 1 base from J, with 18 bases in between. CDR1 and CDR2 (germline): LNHDA, SQIVND (reference sequence). The CDR3 is made up of 18 amino acids. CDR3 in DNA: TGTGCCAGTAGTATTAGCGTAATAGTTAGCGGGAACACCGGGGAGCTGTTTTTT. Protein sequence: CASSISVIVSGNTGELFF.

This chain connects TRBV30 to TRBJ2-5; tentatively, D is TRBD2 (6 bases). Trimming stripped 5 bases from V and 5 bases from J, with 12 bases between. The CDR3 length is 12 residues. Germline CDR1 reads GTSNPN; CDR2 reads SVGIG (reference sequence). The CDR3 spells CAWRQEGETQYF. The CDR3 DNA reads TGTGCCTGGCGTCAGGAGGGGGAGACCCAGTACTTC.